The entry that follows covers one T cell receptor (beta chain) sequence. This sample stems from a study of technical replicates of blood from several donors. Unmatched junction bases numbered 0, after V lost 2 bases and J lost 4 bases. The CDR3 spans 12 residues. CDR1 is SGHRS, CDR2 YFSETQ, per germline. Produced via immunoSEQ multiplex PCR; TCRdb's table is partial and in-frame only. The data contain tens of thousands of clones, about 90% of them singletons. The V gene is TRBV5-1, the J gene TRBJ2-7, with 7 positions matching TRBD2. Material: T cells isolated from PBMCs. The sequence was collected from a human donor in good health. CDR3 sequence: CASSFGGYEQYF. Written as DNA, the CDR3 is TGCGCCAGCAGCTTCGGGGGGTACGAGCAGTACTTC. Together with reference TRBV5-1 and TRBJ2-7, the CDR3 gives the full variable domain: KAGVTQTPRYLIKTRGQQVTLSCSPISGHRSVSWYQQTPGQGLQFLFEYFSETQRNKGNFPGRFSGRQFSNSRSEMNVSTLELGDSALYLCASSFGGYEQYFGPGTRLTVT.